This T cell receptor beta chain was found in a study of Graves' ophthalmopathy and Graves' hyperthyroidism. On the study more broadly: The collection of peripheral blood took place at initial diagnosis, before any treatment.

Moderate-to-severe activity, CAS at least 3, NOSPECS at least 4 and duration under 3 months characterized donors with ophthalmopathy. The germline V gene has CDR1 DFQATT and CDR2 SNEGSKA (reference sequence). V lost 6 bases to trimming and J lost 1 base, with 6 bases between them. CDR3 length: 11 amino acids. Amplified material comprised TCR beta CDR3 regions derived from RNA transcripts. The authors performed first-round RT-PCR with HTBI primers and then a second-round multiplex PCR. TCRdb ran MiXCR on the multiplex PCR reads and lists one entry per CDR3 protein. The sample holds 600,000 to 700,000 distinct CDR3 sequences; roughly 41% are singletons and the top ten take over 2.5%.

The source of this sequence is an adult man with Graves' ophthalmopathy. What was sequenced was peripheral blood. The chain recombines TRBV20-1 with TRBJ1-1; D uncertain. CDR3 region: CSATENTEAFF. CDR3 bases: TGCAGTGCCACTGAGAACACTGAAGCTTTCTTT.